The clone carrying this T cell receptor (beta chain) is categorized as large. No antigen is known for it. The CDR3 is made up of 16 amino acids. Germline-derived CDR1 and CDR2 are LGHNA and YNFKEQ. V was clipped by 4 bases and J by 1 base, with 16 bases between them. This entry is derived from a study of circulating CD8 cells and anti-PD-1 response in melanoma. Live CD3+CD8+TCRalphabeta+ cells were sorted into four subsets by PD-1 and/or TIGIT. The study's findings and limits: A small cohort with few responders supplied the baseline and M1 comparisons. Some patients were treatment-naive; others were previously treated.

TCR libraries were prepared from roughly 15 ng of total RNA with the QIAseq Immune Repertoire TCR panel. From the reads, TCRdb called clonotypes with MiXCR, one entry per CDR3 protein. The sample lists approximately 420 distinct CDR3 sequences; 5.4% were seen once. J is TRBJ2-5 and V is TRBV4-2; D is tentatively TRBD1 or TRBD2 (5 bases each). Sequencing was performed on CD8+ T cells from PBMCs, taken at baseline or after one month of anti-PD-1 therapy (not recorded which). This sequence originates from a human donor with melanoma. CDR3 residues: CASSLIVGAFQETQYF. CDR3 DNA sequence: TGTGCCAGCAGCCTGATTGTCGGGGCATTCCAAGAGACCCAGTACTTC.